Below are 5 T cell receptor beta chains sequenced from a single sample in a study of cytomegalovirus exposure and HLA in healthy donors. The PCR contained 60 Vbeta and 13 Jbeta primers. Libraries were prepared by immunoSEQ multiplex PCR; TCRdb keeps only in-frame clonotypes and omits some of them. The sample yields over 50,000 clones, more than 75% seen once. The sequencing sample was made of PBMCs. These receptors were obtained from a man aged 18 to 29 in good health and CMV-seronegative.

The J gene is TRBJ1-1, the V gene TRBV10-1; 9 bases align to TRBD1. The V gene's germline CDR1 is WNHNN and CDR2 SYGVQD (reference sequence). This CDR3 is built from 14 residues. V dropped 6 bases and J dropped 4; count of bases not matched to a gene: 6. Written as DNA, the CDR3 is TGCGCCAGCAGGCGGGACAGGGAGTCCACTGAAGCTTTCTTT. It specifies CASRRDRESTEAFF.

This clone appeared a single time. The chain couples TRBV14 to TRBJ2-7, with 7 bases lining up with TRBD1. J was trimmed by 4 bases and V by 1 base; bases with no gene match: 4. The CDR3 sequence is 14 residues long. Germline CDR1 reads SGHDN; CDR2 reads FVKESK. Here the CDR3 reads CASSQAGTVYEQYF. The CDR3 coding sequence is TGTGCCAGCAGCCAAGCTGGGACAGTATACGAGCAGTACTTC.

The chain employs TRBV29-1 and TRBJ1-2; weak D call: TRBD1 (5 bases). The length of the CDR3 is 13 residues. Germline V gene data show CDR1 as SQVTM and CDR2 as ANQGSEA. V lost 7 bases and J lost 5, with 17 bases in between. The CDR3 loop is CSARAVVEYGYTF. In nucleotides, the CDR3 is TGCAGCGCCAGGGCCGTGGTAGAATATGGCTACACCTTC.

This clone was detected once. CDR3 amino acids: CASSDGGRGDTEAFF. CDR3 bases: TGTGCCAGCAGTGACGGGGGCAGGGGGGACACTGAAGCTTTCTTT. V and J are TRBV6-4 and TRBJ1-1; 7 bases are shared with TRBD1. V dropped 2 bases and J dropped 3; count of bases not matched to a gene: 6. Germline CDR1 is MRHNA and CDR2 is SNTAGT. The CDR3 is 15 residues long.

The genes are TRBV5-1 and TRBJ2-3, with 7 bases lining up with TRBD2. Germline CDR1 reads SGHRS; CDR2 reads YFSETQ. The CDR3 consists of 15 residues. V was pared by 0 bases and J by 0 bases, with 1 base of the junction left unmatched. CDR3 loop: CASSLGDYSTDTQYF. CDR3 sequence (DNA): TGCGCCAGCAGCTTGGGGGACTATAGCACAGATACGCAGTATTTT. Based on the CDR3 plus reference TRBV5-1 and TRBJ2-3, the full variable domain is KAGVTQTPRYLIKTRGQQVTLSCSPISGHRSVSWYQQTPGQGLQFLFEYFSETQRNKGNFPGRFSGRQFSNSRSEMNVSTLELGDSALYLCASSLGDYSTDTQYFGPGTRLTVL.